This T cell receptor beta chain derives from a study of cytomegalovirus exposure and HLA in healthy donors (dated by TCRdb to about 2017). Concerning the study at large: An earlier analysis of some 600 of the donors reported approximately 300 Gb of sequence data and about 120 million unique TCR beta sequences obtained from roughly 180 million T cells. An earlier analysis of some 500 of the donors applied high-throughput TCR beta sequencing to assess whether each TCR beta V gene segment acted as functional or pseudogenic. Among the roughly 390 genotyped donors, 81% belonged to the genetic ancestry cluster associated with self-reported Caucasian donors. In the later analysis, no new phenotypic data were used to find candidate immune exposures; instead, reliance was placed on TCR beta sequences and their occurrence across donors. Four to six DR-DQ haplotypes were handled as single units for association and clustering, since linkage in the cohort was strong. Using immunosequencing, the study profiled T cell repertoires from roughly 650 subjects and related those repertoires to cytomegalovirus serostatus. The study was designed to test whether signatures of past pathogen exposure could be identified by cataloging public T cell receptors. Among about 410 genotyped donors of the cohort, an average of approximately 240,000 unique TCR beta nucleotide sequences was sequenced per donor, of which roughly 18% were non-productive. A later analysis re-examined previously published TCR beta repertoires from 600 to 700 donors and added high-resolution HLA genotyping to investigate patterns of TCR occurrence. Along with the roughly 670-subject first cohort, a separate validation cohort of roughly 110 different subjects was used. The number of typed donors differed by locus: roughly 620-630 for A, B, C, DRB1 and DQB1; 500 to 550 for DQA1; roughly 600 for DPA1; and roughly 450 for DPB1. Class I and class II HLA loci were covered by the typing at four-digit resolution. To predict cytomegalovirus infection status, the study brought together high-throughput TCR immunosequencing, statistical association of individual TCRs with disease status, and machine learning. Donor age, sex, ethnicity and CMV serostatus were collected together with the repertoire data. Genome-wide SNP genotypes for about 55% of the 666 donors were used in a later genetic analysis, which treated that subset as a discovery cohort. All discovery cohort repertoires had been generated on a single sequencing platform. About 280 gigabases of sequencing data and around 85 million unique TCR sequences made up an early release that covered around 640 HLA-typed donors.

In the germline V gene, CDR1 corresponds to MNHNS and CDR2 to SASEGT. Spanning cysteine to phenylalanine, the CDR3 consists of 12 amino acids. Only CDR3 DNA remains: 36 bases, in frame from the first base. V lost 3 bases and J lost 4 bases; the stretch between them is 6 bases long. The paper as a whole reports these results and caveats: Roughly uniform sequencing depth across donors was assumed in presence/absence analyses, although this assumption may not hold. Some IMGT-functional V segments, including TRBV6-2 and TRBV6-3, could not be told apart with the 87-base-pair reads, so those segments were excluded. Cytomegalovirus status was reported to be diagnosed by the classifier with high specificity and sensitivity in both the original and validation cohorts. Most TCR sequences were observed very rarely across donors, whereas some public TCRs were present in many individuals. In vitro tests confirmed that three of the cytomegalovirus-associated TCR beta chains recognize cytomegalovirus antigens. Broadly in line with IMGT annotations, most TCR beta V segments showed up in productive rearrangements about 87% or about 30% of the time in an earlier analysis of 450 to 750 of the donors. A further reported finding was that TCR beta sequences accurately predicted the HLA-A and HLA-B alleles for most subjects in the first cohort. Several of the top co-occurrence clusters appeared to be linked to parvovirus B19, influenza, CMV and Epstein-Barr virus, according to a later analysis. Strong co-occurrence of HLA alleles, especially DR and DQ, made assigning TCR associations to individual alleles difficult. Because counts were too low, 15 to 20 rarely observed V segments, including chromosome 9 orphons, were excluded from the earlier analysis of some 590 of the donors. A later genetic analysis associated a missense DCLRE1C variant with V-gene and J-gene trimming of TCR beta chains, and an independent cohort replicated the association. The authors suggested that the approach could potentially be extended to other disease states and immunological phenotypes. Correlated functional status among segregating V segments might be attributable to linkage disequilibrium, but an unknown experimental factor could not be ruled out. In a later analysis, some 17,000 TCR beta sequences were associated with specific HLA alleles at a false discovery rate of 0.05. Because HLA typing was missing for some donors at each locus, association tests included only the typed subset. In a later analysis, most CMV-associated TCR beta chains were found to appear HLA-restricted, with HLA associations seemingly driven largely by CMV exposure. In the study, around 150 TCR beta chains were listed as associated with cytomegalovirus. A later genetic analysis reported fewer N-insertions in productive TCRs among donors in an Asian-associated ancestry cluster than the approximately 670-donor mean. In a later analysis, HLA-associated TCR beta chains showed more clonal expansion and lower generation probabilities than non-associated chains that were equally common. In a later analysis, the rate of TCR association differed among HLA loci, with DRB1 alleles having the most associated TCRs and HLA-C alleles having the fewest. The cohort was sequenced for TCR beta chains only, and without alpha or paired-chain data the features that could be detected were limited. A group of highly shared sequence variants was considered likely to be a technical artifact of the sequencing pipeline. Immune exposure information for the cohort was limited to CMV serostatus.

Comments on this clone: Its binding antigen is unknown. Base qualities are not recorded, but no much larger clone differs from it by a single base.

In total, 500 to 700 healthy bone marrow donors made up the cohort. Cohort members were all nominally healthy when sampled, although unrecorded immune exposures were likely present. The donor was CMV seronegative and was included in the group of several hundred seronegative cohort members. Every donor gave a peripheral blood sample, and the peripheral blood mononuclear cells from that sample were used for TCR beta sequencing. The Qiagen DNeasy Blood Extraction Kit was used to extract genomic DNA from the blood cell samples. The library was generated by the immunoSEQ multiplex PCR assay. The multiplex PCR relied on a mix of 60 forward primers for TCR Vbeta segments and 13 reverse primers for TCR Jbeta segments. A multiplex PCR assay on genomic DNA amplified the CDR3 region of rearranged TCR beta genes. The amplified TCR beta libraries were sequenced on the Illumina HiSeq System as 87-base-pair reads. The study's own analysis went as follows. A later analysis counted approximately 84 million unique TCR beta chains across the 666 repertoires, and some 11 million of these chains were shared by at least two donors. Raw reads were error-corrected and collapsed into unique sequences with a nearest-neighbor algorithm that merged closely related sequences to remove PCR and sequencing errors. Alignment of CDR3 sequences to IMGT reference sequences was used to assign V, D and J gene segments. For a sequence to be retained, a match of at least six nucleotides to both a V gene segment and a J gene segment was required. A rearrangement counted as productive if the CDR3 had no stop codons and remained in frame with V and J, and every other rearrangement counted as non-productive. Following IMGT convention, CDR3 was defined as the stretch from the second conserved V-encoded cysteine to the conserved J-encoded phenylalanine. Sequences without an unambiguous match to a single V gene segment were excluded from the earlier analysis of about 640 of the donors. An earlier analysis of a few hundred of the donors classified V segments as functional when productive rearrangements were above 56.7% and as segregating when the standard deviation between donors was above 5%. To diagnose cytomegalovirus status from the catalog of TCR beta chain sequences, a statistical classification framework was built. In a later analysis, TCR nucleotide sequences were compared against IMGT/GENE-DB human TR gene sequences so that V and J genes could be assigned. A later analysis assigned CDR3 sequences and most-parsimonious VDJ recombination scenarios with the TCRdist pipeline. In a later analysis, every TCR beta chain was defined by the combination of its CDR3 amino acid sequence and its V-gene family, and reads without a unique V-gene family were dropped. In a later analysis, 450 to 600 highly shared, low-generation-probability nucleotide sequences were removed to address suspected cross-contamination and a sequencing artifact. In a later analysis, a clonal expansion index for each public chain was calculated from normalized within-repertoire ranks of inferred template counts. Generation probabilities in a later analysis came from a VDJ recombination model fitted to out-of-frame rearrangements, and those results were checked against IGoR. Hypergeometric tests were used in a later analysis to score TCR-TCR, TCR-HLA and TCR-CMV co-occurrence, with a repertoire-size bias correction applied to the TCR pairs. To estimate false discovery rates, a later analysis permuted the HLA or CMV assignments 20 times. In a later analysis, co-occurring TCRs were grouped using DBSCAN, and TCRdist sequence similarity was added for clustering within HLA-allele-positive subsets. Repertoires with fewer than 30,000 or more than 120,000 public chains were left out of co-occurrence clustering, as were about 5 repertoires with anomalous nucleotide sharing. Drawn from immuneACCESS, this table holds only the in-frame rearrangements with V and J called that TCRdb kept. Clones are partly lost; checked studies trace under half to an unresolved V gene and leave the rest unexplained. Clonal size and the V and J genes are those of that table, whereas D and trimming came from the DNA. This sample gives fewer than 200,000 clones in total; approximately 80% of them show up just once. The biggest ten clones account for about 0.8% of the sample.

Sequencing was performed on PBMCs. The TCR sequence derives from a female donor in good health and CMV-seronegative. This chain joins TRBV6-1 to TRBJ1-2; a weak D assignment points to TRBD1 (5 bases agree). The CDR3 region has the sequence CASSDTGYGYTF. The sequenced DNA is TGTGCCAGCAGTGATACAGGCTATGGCTACACCTTC.